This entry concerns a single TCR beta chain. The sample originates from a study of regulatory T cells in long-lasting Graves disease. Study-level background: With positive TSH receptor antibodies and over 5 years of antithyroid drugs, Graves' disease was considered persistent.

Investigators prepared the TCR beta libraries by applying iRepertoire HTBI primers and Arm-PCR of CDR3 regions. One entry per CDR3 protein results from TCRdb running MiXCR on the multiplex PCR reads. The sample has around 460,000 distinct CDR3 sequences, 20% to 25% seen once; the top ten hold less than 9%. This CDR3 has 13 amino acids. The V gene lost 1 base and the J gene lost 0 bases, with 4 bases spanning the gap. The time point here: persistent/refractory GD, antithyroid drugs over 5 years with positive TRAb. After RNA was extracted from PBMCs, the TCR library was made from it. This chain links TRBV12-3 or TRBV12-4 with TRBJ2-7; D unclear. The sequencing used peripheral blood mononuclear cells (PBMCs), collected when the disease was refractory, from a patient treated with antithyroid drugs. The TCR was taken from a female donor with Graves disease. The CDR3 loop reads CASSLVNSYEQYF. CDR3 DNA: TGTGCCAGCAGTTTAGTCAACTCCTACGAGCAGTACTTC.